The subject of this entry is one T cell receptor (beta chain). The table came from immunoSEQ multiplex PCR; TCRdb's copy has only in-frame clones and leaves some out. The table lists some 460,000 clones, 70% to 90% of them singletons, with 1.5% to 2% in the top ten. V was pared by 2 bases and J by 0 bases, with 3 bases of the junction left unmatched. Germline CDR1 reads SGHRS; CDR2 reads YFSETQ. This CDR3 is 15 amino acids long. The source of the sample is a study of Ad26.COV2.S vaccination and SARS-CoV-2 variants. Treatment denoted: about 20 received Ad26.COV2.S at low or high dose, single or two shots; about 5 received placebo; per-sample allocation not given. Each sample was drawn 63 days after the first injection (of vaccine or placebo).

The clonotype was recovered from a person aged 18-60 years who received the Ad26.COV2.S COVID-19 vaccine or a placebo. Source: peripheral blood, taken in a trial of Ad26.COV2.S vaccine versus placebo. The chain carries TRBV5-1 and TRBJ2-5; TRBD2 matches at 8 bases. CDR3 coding DNA: TGCGCCAGCAGCTTAGCGGGGGTGTACCAAGAGACCCAGTACTTC. Translating it yields CASSLAGVYQETQYF.